This is a list of T cell receptor beta chains from one sample in a study of response to subunit inactivated influenza vaccine. TCRdb called the RT-PCR reads again in MiXCR, with one record for every CDR3 protein. The data contain about 580,000 distinct CDR3 sequences, approximately 14% of them singletons. The sequencing used PBMCs from blood, collected 11 to 12 days after vaccination. Receptor source: a man aged 50 to 60 who received an inactivated influenza vaccine. The CDR3 runs from the conserved cysteine through the conserved F or W. Each record gives: J gene, D gene, clone size, V gene, CDR3 DNA, CDR3 protein. D genes are given only for firm matches. For some rows the clone size is stated as once, few or many, or as a class when expanded; others skip it.

>TRBJ1-3|.|few|TRBV12-3/TRBV12-4
TGTGCCAGCACATCACCTACAGACCCTACTCCTGGAAACACCATATATTTT
CASTSPTDPTPGNTIYF
>TRBJ2-5|TRBD1|few|TRBV20-1
TGCAGTGCCCCGACAGGGGCAGGAGAGACCCAGTACTTC
CSAPTGAGETQYF
>TRBJ2-2|.|few|TRBV12-3/TRBV12-4
TGTGCCAGCAGTTTAGGGGGGACAAGAAACACCGGGGAGCTGTTTTTT
CASSLGGTRNTGELFF
>TRBJ2-7|.|.|TRBV20-1
TGCAGTGTCCATGGGGAGGAACCTGTGGGCGAGCAGTACTTC
CSVHGEEPVGEQYF
>TRBJ1-2|.|.|TRBV18
TGTGCCAGCTCCGGATTTAACTATGGCTACACCTTC
CASSGFNYGYTF
>TRBJ2-1|TRBD2|many|TRBV7-8
TGTGCCAGCAGCCCGGGGGGACTAGCGGGAGTTGAGCAGTTCTTC
CASSPGGLAGVEQFF
>TRBJ2-3|.|.|TRBV7-6
TGTGCCAGCAGCTTAGCCCTAGCCGGACTCACAGATACGCAGTATTTT
CASSLALAGLTDTQYF
>TRBJ1-4|.|few|TRBV3-1
TGTGCCAGCAGCCAAGATGGCGAAACTGGGGGGATTGAAAAACTGTTTTTT
CASSQDGETGGIEKLFF
>TRBJ2-2|TRBD1|.|TRBV6-1
TGTGCCAGCAGTCCCAGGACAGGGGGAAGTACCGGGGAGCTGTTGTTT
CASSPRTGGSTGELLF
>TRBJ1-2|.|.|TRBV6-6
TGTGCCAGCAGTGGCGGACTCGGGTATGGCTACACCTTC
CASSGGLGYGYTF
>TRBJ2-1|.|.|TRBV29-1
TGCAGCGGGGACACAGGACCGCATGAGCAGTTCTTC
CSGDTGPHEQFF
>TRBJ2-5|.|.|TRBV28
TGTGCCAGCGGTACTCGCGGTGGTTCGTACCAAGAGACCCAGTACTTC
CASGTRGGSYQETQYF
>TRBJ2-7|TRBD1|.|TRBV28
TGTGCCAGCAAACCCCCCGGGACAGGCTCCTACGAGCAGTACTTC
CASKPPGTGSYEQYF
>TRBJ1-4|.|few|TRBV28
TGTGCCAGCACTCCAGGGCATGAAAAACTGTTTTTT
CASTPGHEKLFF
>TRBJ1-5|.|.|TRBV15
TGTGCCACCAGCAGAGATTACAGTCATAGCAATCAGCCCCAGCATTTT
CATSRDYSHSNQPQHF
>TRBJ1-1|.|.|TRBV29-1
TGCAGCGTTGGAACCCTGGGCACGGGCACTGAAGCTTTCTTT
CSVGTLGTGTEAFF
>TRBJ2-2|TRBD1|many|TRBV29-1
TGCAGCGCCGACAGGGGGAACACCGGGGAGCTGTTTTTT
CSADRGNTGELFF
>TRBJ1-1|TRBD1|.|TRBV11-2
TGTGCCAGCAGACCGACACCGGGACAGGGGGCAGGGAACACTGAAGCTTTCTTT
CASRPTPGQGAGNTEAFF
>TRBJ2-5|TRBD2|.|TRBV20-1
TGCAGTGCTAGAGATTCTAGCGGGGGGAAAGAGACCCAGTACTTC
CSARDSSGGKETQYF
>TRBJ2-3|TRBD2|few|TRBV29-1
TGCAGCGTTAGCGGGAGGGCCTCCGAGGCGCAGTATTTT
CSVSGRASEAQYF
>TRBJ2-4|TRBD1|.|TRBV18
TGTGCCAGCCAACGGACAGGGACGGACATTCAGTACTTC
CASQRTGTDIQYF
>TRBJ1-2|.|.|TRBV5-1
TGCGCCAGCAGCTTCTTCCGGGCCGGGGATGGCTACACCTTC
CASSFFRAGDGYTF
>TRBJ2-2|.|many|TRBV20-1
TGCAGTGCTAGTGCCAGCGAAGCCGGGGAGCTGTTTTTT
CSASASEAGELFF
>TRBJ1-5|TRBD1|few|TRBV5-1
TGCGCCAGCAGCTTCAGTCCAATGGGACAGGCCGGGGATCAGCCCCAGCATTTT
CASSFSPMGQAGDQPQHF
>TRBJ2-3|TRBD2|.|TRBV29-1
TGCAGCGTCCTCGGACTAGCGGGAACCCTCACAGATACGCAGTATTTT
CSVLGLAGTLTDTQYF
>TRBJ2-3|TRBD2|.|TRBV20-1
TGCAGTGCTAGAGTTCCAGCGGGGGGGAACACAGATACGCAGTATTTT
CSARVPAGGNTDTQYF
>TRBJ2-3|TRBD2|few|TRBV28
TGTGCCAGCAGTCGTCCCGGGACTAGCGGGGGCACAGATACGCAGTATTTT
CASSRPGTSGGTDTQYF
>TRBJ1-1|.|few|TRBV28
TGTGCCAGCAGTCCCGACAACACTGAAGCTTTCTTT
CASSPDNTEAFF
>TRBJ2-7|.|.|TRBV7-2
TGTGCCAGCAGCTTAGCGCGGGACTCAATTTACGAGCAGTACTTC
CASSLARDSIYEQYF
>TRBJ2-2|TRBD2|few|TRBV11-2
TGTGCCAGCAGCCCCCGTCTCGGCGGGAGGACGAACACCGGGGAGCTGTTTTTT
CASSPRLGGRTNTGELFF
>TRBJ2-5|TRBD1|.|TRBV20-1
TGCAGTGCGTGGGACAGGGGCAAAGAGACCCAGTACTTC
CSAWDRGKETQYF
>TRBJ1-2|TRBD1|.|TRBV20-1
TGCAGTGCTAGAGGGACAGGGGCATATGGCTACACCTTC
CSARGTGAYGYTF
>TRBJ2-3|.|.|TRBV11-2
TGTGCCAGCAGCCCCCGACGGATCAGCACAGATACGCAGTATTTT
CASSPRRISTDTQYF
>TRBJ2-1|.|few|TRBV10-3
TGTGCCATCAGCCTCTCGGGGGTGAGCTCCTACAATGAGCAGTTCTTC
CAISLSGVSSYNEQFF
>TRBJ2-1|.|.|TRBV10-3
TGTGCCATCAGTGAGTCGACGGCAATCGAGCAGTTCTTC
CAISESTAIEQFF
>TRBJ2-2|.|.|TRBV18
TGTGCCAGCTCTCCCACCGAAAACACCGGGGAGCTGTTTTTT
CASSPTENTGELFF
>TRBJ2-5|TRBD1|.|TRBV12-3/TRBV12-4
TGTGCCAGCAGCACCACAGGGGTGGAGACCCAGTACTTC
CASSTTGVETQYF
>TRBJ2-2|.|many|TRBV5-1
TGCGCCAGCAGCTTAGGGACTGCGAACACCGGGGAGCTGTTTTTT
CASSLGTANTGELFF
>TRBJ2-2|.|.|TRBV30
TGTGCCTGGAGTGTAGCGAGGAACACCGGGGAGCTGTTTTTT
CAWSVARNTGELFF
>TRBJ2-7|.|.|TRBV2
TGTGCCAGCAGGATACCGACTCGCTACGAGCAGTACTTC
CASRIPTRYEQYF
>TRBJ2-1|.|few|TRBV10-3
TGTGCCATCAGTGAGGGTGGGGCGCGATCGAATGAGCAGTTCTTC
CAISEGGARSNEQFF
>TRBJ2-1|TRBD2|few|TRBV29-1
TGCAGCGTTGAAGTGCTAGCGGGAGGCGAGCAGTTCTTC
CSVEVLAGGEQFF
>TRBJ2-1|TRBD2|many|TRBV3-1
TGTGCCAGCAGCCCCCCGGGACTAGCAACCCATGAGCAGTTCTTC
CASSPPGLATHEQFF
>TRBJ2-7|.|.|TRBV7-8
TGTGCCAGCAGCTTAGGCGCGGGGCGAGCCTACGAGCAGTACTTC
CASSLGAGRAYEQYF
>TRBJ2-7|.|few|TRBV11-2
TGTGCCAGCAGCTTAAGTTCACCGAATAACTTTGCCTACGAGCAGTACTTC
CASSLSSPNNFAYEQYF
>TRBJ2-7|TRBD2|.|TRBV4-1
TGCGCCAGCAGCCAAGCTGCCCTGGGACTAGCGGGAGGTTCGCTGAGCGAGCAGTACTTC
CASSQAALGLAGGSLSEQYF
>TRBJ2-1|TRBD1|.|TRBV12-3/TRBV12-4
TGTGCCAGCAGTTTAAACAGGGGGCTAAGTGAGCAGTTCTTC
CASSLNRGLSEQFF
>TRBJ2-1|.|many|TRBV15
TGTGCCACCAGCAGCCGGGGTAGCTCCTACAATGAGCAGTTCTTC
CATSSRGSSYNEQFF
>TRBJ2-5|.|.|TRBV20-1
TGCAGTGCTGAGGACATTGTGGGAAGGGAGACCCAGTACTTC
CSAEDIVGRETQYF
>TRBJ1-5|.|.|TRBV28
TGTGCCAGCAGTTCAACGGGACGGACTAGCAATCAGCCCCAGCATTTT
CASSSTGRTSNQPQHF
>TRBJ2-3|TRBD2|few|TRBV2
TGTGCCAGCAGTCCAGCGGGGGAGCAACCAGATACGCAGTATTTT
CASSPAGEQPDTQYF
>TRBJ2-2|.|.|TRBV5-1
TGCGCCAGCAGCTCCCCTACCTGGGACACCGCGAACACCGGGGAGCTGTTTTTT
CASSSPTWDTANTGELFF
>TRBJ2-1|.|once|TRBV6-2/TRBV6-3
TGTGCCAGCCGAGCCGGGGGAGGCTACTACAATGAGCAGTTCTTC
CASRAGGGYYNEQFF
>TRBJ2-5|.|few|TRBV7-2
TGTGCCAGCAGCTTTCAAGCTGCCCGGGAGACCCAGTACTTC
CASSFQAARETQYF
>TRBJ2-7|.|.|TRBV3-1
TGTGCCAGCAGCCAAGACTGGACTGTGTTTAACGAGCAGTACTTC
CASSQDWTVFNEQYF